This T cell receptor (beta chain) was recovered during a study of CXCR3-negative and CXCR3-positive naive CD8 T cells. cDNA libraries for TRB were generated by 5' RACE incorporating UMI labels. TCRdb reanalyzed the 5' RACE reads and collapses them to one entry per CDR3 protein, without DNA. This sample's clone table lists 110,000 or so distinct CDR3 sequences. Findings of the study overall: When CXCR3-positive naive cells were set against CXCR3-negative naive cells, the former had more hydrophobic TRB CDR3s.

As to this clonotype: Its antigen remains unknown.

CDR1 is MNHNY, CDR2 SVGAGI, per germline (reference sequence). The CDR3 length is 15 residues. The sample comprised naive CXCR3+ CD8+ T cells from blood. Indicated subset: CD45RO-CCR7+CD27+CD95- naive CD8+ T cells expressing CXCR3 (TNR3+). This clonotype was obtained from a human donor in good health. Some clones in this sample may be carry-over from other donors' samples. V and J are TRBV6-6 and TRBJ2-1; lacking DNA, the TRBD2 call made by TCRdb goes unchecked. This CDR3 is CASRESGGSYNEQFF.